This T cell receptor beta chain is drawn from a study of molecular identifiers for immune sequencing clone quantification (dated by TCRdb to between 2017 and 2018). With respect to the entire study: For a replicate experiment, the RNA from either around 20,000 or 100,000 naive CD8 T cells was divided into five aliquots, and four of those aliquots went on to sequencing. The study was a methods study using CD8 T cells to benchmark molecular-identifier clustering-based TCR repertoire sequencing (MIDCIRS) and TCR RNA copy counting. The paper as a whole reports these results and caveats: Highly expanded clone sizes could be underestimated because identical TCR molecules may share a barcode. In CMV-specific effector cells, clones with more than 20 RNA copies contained over 97% of molecules, whereas in naive cells such clones contained under 1% of molecules. Without barcode sub-clustering, chimeric consensus sequences inflated TCR diversity; chimeras reached as high as 47%. Naive libraries contained spiked-in Jurkat TCR RNA (around eleven copies' worth), which is not part of the donor repertoire. Even against a background of approximately 1 million naive CD8 T cells, spiked-in Jurkat TCR RNA amounting to a single cell's worth was reported to be detectable. Modeling indicated approximately 3.2 TCR RNA copies recovered per cell, compared with roughly 10 by digital PCR, which implies a capture efficiency of approximately 31%.

Sequences DFQATT (CDR1) and SNEGSKA (CDR2) are obtained from the germline V gene (reference sequence). V lost 6 bases and J lost 0 bases; the stretch between them is 16 bases long. The CDR3 has 15 amino acids, counting the end cysteine and phenylalanine. Only the CDR3 region is kept as DNA, spanning 45 bases read in frame from base 1. Receptor amplification or capture employed PCR. Sequencing instrument: Illumina HiSeq 4000. Bulk TCR libraries were prepared as previously described, using TCR primers listed in Table S5. Total RNA was purified with the Qiagen AllPrep DNA/RNA kit. Reads from multiple sequencing runs of the same library were pooled before analysis. The original pipeline was this. Reads were retained only if their TCR constant sequence matched exactly, and those retained reads were trimmed to 150 nt and grouped according to their 12-nt molecular barcodes. Reads within each barcode group were sub-clustered using a 15% Levenshtein threshold, and quality-weighted consensus sequences were constructed for each RNA molecule. Non-functional sequences were discarded, and so were lower-count sequences lying one edit away from another sequence. Based on fitting two negative binomial distributions, any barcode sub-cluster with under 20% of the maximum read count was discarded. The public reads were reprocessed in TCRdb via fastp at Q25 and MiXCR, keeping in-frame beta chains. Under each unique CDR3 protein, matching rows form one entry showing the most common genes and DNA. The authors' filters were not applied to this entry. The sample table shows about 640,000 distinct CDR3 sequences, and 20% are seen once. The top ten hold roughly 0.85% of the sample.

Libraries of naive CD8 T cells were built from anywhere between about 17,000 and 1,000,000 sorted cells, with 10%, 30% or 50% of the purified RNA used. Naive CD8 T cells, defined as CD8+CD4-CCR7+CD45RA+, were FACS-sorted into RLT Plus buffer on a BD FACSAria II. Detection sensitivity was tested by spiking Jurkat RNA equal to roughly 9 TCR copies' worth into samples containing about 20,000-1,000,000 naive CD8 T cells. CD8 T cells were enriched with RosetteSep CD8+ T Cell Enrichment Cocktail and Ficoll-Paque, followed by ACK red cell lysis. This clonotype was picked up many times. Its antigen is currently not known. Base qualities are not provided; no much larger clone lies one nucleotide away.

The receptor was isolated from a human donor in good health. Some libraries in this study had Jurkat cell RNA spiked in. Recombination linked TRBV20-1 to TRBJ2-3, with no confidently assigned D gene. Sequenced sample: naive CD8+ T cells from blood, with Jurkat cell RNA spiked in. Explained via the paper, the cell subset or site label denotes: FACS-sorted CD8+CD4-CCR7+CD45RA+ naive T cells. The CDR3 here reads CSARKGSASTDTQYF. Read as DNA, the sequence is TGCAGTGCCCGGAAGGGCTCTGCTAGCACAGATACGCAGTATTTT.